What follows are 22 T cell receptor beta chains derived from one specimen sequenced in a study of cytomegalovirus exposure and HLA in healthy donors. This table comes from immunoSEQ multiplex PCR, and its TCRdb copy is limited to in-frame clones, with some not included. Counted here are 250,000 or so clones, nearly 90% occurring once; the ten biggest clones make up under 0.45%. Material: PBMCs. The receptors were sampled from a woman between 18 and 29 years old in good health and CMV-seronegative.

V and J are TRBV6-1 and TRBJ2-3; D is undetermined. The CDR3 length is 13 residues. Trimming stripped 3 bases from V and 5 bases from J, with 9 bases between. The germline V gene encodes CDR1 MNHNS and CDR2 SASEGT. CDR3 sequence (DNA): TGTGCCAGCAGTGATGAACTTCTAGATACGCAGTATTTT. Residues: CASSDELLDTQYF.

This clone has a single count. This chain links TRBV6-1 with TRBJ1-1; D may be TRBD1 (6 bases). V shed 5 bases and J shed 2 bases, with 12 bases lying between them. CDR3 length: 14 amino acids. From germline, CDR1 is MNHNS and CDR2 SASEGT. The DNA of the CDR3 is TGTGCCAGCAGTATGCAGGGGCAAAACACTGAAGCTTTCTTT. It yields the protein CASSMQGQNTEAFF.

This chain connects TRBV4-1 to TRBJ1-4; TRBD1 agrees at 7 bases. The ends lost 1 base at V and 8 bases at J; junction bases unmatched: 7. Germline V CDR1 and CDR2: MGHRA, YSYEKL. The CDR3 covers 15 residues. CDR3 sequence reads: CASSQVQGVGEKLFF. For the CDR3, the DNA is TGCGCCAGCAGCCAAGTTCAGGGGGTGGGCGAAAAACTGTTTTTT.

V usage is TRBV5-6 and J usage is TRBJ2-7; 9 bases fit TRBD2. The CDR3 is 15 amino acids. Trimming at V came to 1 base and at J to 8 bases, leaving 10 bases not matched to a gene. Germline CDR1 and CDR2: SGHDT and YYEEEE. The CDR3 loop is CASSLLAGGPVQQYF. CDR3 DNA sequence: TGTGCCAGCAGCTTGTTGGCGGGGGGGCCGGTGCAGCAGTACTTC.

The chain uses TRBV7-2 and TRBJ1-3; a possible D gene is TRBD1 (5 bases). V was pared by 3 bases and J by 3 bases, with 12 bases between. This CDR3 region has 15 residues. Germline loops: CDR1 SGHTA, CDR2 FQGNSA. The CDR3 reads CASSFSSGFGNTIYF. The CDR3 DNA is TGTGCCAGCAGCTTTTCGTCAGGGTTTGGAAACACCATATATTTT.

In its sample, this clone was seen many times. The chain links TRBV7-9 to TRBJ1-1; 10 bases are shared with TRBD1. V lost 9 bases and J lost 5; bases outside the gene matches: 6. The CDR3 is 13 amino acids. Germline CDR1 is SEHNR and CDR2 is FQNEAQ (reference sequence). Here the CDR3 reads CASTLDRGTEAFF. The CDR3 nucleotides read TGTGCCAGTACCTTGGACAGGGGGACTGAAGCTTTCTTT.

V is TRBV5-1 and J is TRBJ2-3, with TRBD2 matching over 10 bases. This CDR3 is 17 amino acids long. Trimming at V came to 2 bases and at J to 0 bases, leaving 6 bases not matched to a gene. CDR1 is SGHRS and CDR2 is YFSETQ in the germline V gene. The CDR3 region has the DNA TGCGCCAGCAGCTTATCTAGCGGGGGCCGAAGCACAGATACGCAGTATTTT. Translating gives CASSLSSGGRSTDTQYF.

The chain employs TRBV28 and TRBJ2-7, with TRBD2 as a possible D gene (6 bases). The germline V and J ends were trimmed by 6 bases and 6 bases, with 15 bases remaining between them. The germline gives CDR1 MDHEN, CDR2 SYDVKM. This CDR3 has 13 residues. CDR3 coding DNA: TGTGCCAGCAGCCTTGGGGGGAATTTCGAGCAGTACGTC. Its translation: CASSLGGNFEQYV.

The chain links TRBV10-2 to TRBJ2-7; 7 bases fit TRBD1. CDR1 is WSHSY, CDR2 SAAADI, per germline. This CDR3 spans 14 amino acids. V dropped 0 bases and J dropped 6; count of bases not matched to a gene: 5. This CDR3 reads CASSESRGLGEQYV. In DNA, the CDR3 is TGCGCCAGCAGTGAGTCTAGGGGGCTAGGCGAGCAGTACGTC.

The chain joins TRBV5-4 to TRBJ2-3; TRBD2 aligns across 11 bases. The J segment lost 5 bases and the V segment lost 2 bases, leaving 7 bases of the junction unmatched. The CDR3 has 16 residues. Germline V gene lookup returns CDR1 SGHNT and CDR2 YYREEE (reference sequence). The CDR3 nucleotides read TGTGCCAGCAGCTTAACACTAGCGGGGGACTTAGATACGCAGTATTTT. Translating gives CASSLTLAGDLDTQYF.

The genes are TRBV6-5 and TRBJ1-4; tentatively, D is TRBD1 (5 bases). The CDR3 is made up of 15 amino acids. Trimming stripped 5 bases from V and 5 bases from J, with 15 bases between. Looked up from germline, CDR1 is MNHEY and CDR2 is SVGAGI. The CDR3 coding sequence is TGTGCCAGCAGTCCGCCGGGACTTTCGAATGAAAAACTGTTTTTT. Translated: CASSPPGLSNEKLFF.

The V gene is TRBV29-1, the J gene TRBJ1-4; D gene ambiguous. The CDR3 contains 12 residues. Germline V gene sequence: CDR1 SQVTM, CDR2 ANQGSEA. Trimming took off 5 bases at V and 0 bases at J, with 4 bases between the two ends. CDR3 protein: CSVLTTNEKLFF. The CDR3 DNA reads TGCAGCGTTCTTACAACTAATGAAAAACTGTTTTTT.

Only a few counts were recorded for this clone. The chain recombines TRBV9 with TRBJ2-2; 8 positions agree with TRBD2. J was trimmed by 5 bases and V by 0 bases; bases with no gene match: 6. The CDR3 extends over 16 amino acids. In germline, CDR1 is SGDLS, CDR2 YYNGEE. CDR3 in amino acids: CASSVDPGGSTGELFF. The CDR3 bases are TGTGCCAGCAGCGTAGACCCGGGGGGGTCGACCGGGGAGCTGTTTTTT.

The chain uses TRBV7-8 and TRBJ2-7; possibly TRBD1 for D (5 bases). Germline assignment: CDR1 SGHVS and CDR2 FQNEAQ. This CDR3 spans 15 amino acids. Trimming stripped 1 base from V and 2 bases from J, with 12 bases between. The CDR3 protein is CASSLVYRRPYEQYF. CDR3 in DNA: TGTGCCAGCAGCTTAGTTTACAGGAGACCCTACGAGCAGTACTTC.

The V and J genes are TRBV7-9 and TRBJ1-2, with a possible D match to TRBD1 (5 bases). The germline gives CDR1 SEHNR, CDR2 FQNEAQ (reference sequence). V lost 1 base, J lost 5 bases, and 5 bases lay in between. The CDR3 spans 12 residues. CDR3 DNA sequence: TGTGCCAGCAGCTTAGAGGGGTATGGCTACACCTTC. Protein: CASSLEGYGYTF.

The CDR3: CASSSFGGSTDTQYF. The CDR3 DNA follows: TGTGCCAGCAGTTCGTTTGGGGGGAGCACAGATACGCAGTATTTT. V usage is TRBV28 and J usage is TRBJ2-3; D might be TRBD2 (6 bases). Trimming took 4 bases from V and 0 from J, leaving 11 bases between them. The germline CDR1 and CDR2 sequences are MDHEN and SYDVKM. This CDR3 is built from 15 residues.

This chain uses TRBV2 with TRBJ2-5, with TRBD2 matching 9 bases. Per germline, CDR1 SNHLY and CDR2 FYNNEI. V lost 7 bases and J lost 4; bases outside the gene matches: 10. The CDR3 spans 15 residues. The CDR3 protein is CASTRSRGGRETQYF. The CDR3 region has the DNA TGTGCCAGCACCCGGTCGCGGGGGGGTAGAGAGACCCAGTACTTC.

The V gene is TRBV19, the J gene TRBJ1-2; the match to TRBD1 covers 10 bases. This CDR3 is 18 amino acids long. In germline, CDR1 is LNHDA, CDR2 SQIVND (reference sequence). J lost 3 bases, V lost 8 bases, and 18 bases had no gene match. CDR3 loop: CASSGTGTGALGHYGYTF. CDR3 nucleotide sequence: TGTGCCAGTTCCGGAACCGGGACAGGGGCCTTGGGGCACTATGGCTACACCTTC.

This sequence joins TRBV29-1 and TRBJ2-7; D is possibly TRBD2 (6 bases). CDR3 size: 13 residues. Germline loops: CDR1 SQVTM, CDR2 ANQGSEA. The V end was cut by 4 bases, the J end by 2 bases, with 12 bases between. Here the CDR3 reads CSVVGGDTYEQYF. As DNA, the CDR3 is TGCAGCGTTGTAGGCGGGGATACCTACGAGCAGTACTTC.

The V call is TRBV27, the J call TRBJ2-3, with D possibly being TRBD2 (5 bases). V was trimmed by 5 bases and J by 2 bases, leaving 8 bases between them. This CDR3 has 13 residues. Germline V gene lookup returns CDR1 MNHEY and CDR2 SMNVEV (reference sequence). The CDR3 DNA sequence: TGTGCCAGCAGTGCCGGGGACACAGATACGCAGTATTTT. Translated: CASSAGDTDTQYF.

The chain carries TRBV6-5 and TRBJ2-5; 10 nucleotides line up with TRBD1. CDR3 length equals 15 residues. Germline CDR1 and CDR2: MNHEY and SVGAGI. Germline trimming cut 0 bases from V and 3 bases from J; bases unmatched to any gene: 1. The CDR3 sequence: CASSYSTGGKETQYF. The CDR3 DNA reads as TGTGCCAGCAGTTACTCGACAGGGGGCAAAGAGACCCAGTACTTC.

The chain employs TRBV9 and TRBJ1-1; 7 bases line up with TRBD1. The CDR3 has 20 amino acids. The ends lost 5 bases at V and 0 bases at J; junction bases unmatched: 22. Germline CDR1 and CDR2: SGDLS and YYNGEE. The CDR3 sequence: CASSSPGQRSNALMNTEAFF. CDR3 nucleotide sequence: TGTGCCAGCAGTTCTCCGGGACAGCGTTCGAACGCTTTAATGAACACTGAAGCTTTCTTT.